This TCR beta chain was documented in a study of identical twins. TCRdb reprocessed the 5' RACE reads via MiXCR and lists one record per CDR3 protein. The sample gives roughly 250,000 distinct CDR3 sequences, roughly 7% of which show up once; roughly 3.4% is in the top ten. Study-wide points: Surplus twin overlap in beta out-of-frame sequences was less pronounced. Compared with models, monozygotic twins showed more out-of-frame TCR alpha sharing.

V was pared by 6 bases and J by 5 bases, with 8 bases between. In germline, CDR1 is SNHLY, CDR2 FYNNEI. The CDR3 contains 13 residues. Notes on this clonotype: Its antigen remains unidentified.

These same records also appear under a second study, on yellow fever vaccine responses in identical twins.

This sequence joins TRBV2 and TRBJ1-6; tentative D call: TRBD1 (5 bases). This TCR was recovered from a woman aged 18-29 years in good health. The sample was memory (CD45RO+) T cells sorted from blood. CDR3 coding DNA: TGTGCCAGCAGACGCAGGGATAATTCACCCCTCCACTTT. Translation gives CASRRRDNSPLHF.